This T cell receptor (beta chain) was captured in a study of CD8+ T cells in alopecia areata. Across the whole study: Tofacitinib administration to treated patients was oral, at 5 to 10 mg twice daily.

PBMCs, the starting material, were the source of sorted CD4+ and CD8+ T cells. The CDR3 consists of 17 residues. Per the germline V gene, CDR1 is SGHDT and CDR2 is YYEEEE. Trimming cost V 3 bases and J 0 bases, with 19 bases left between them. This clone has just a few counts. RNA extraction and reverse transcription yielded cDNA as sequencing template. Libraries were prepared by immunoSEQ multiplex PCR; TCRdb keeps only in-frame clonotypes and omits some of them. The table has 200,000 or so clones, 50% to 60% seen once; the top ten hold 0.45%. This material consisted of CD4+ T cells sorted from blood, taken at week 0. The chain combines TRBV5-6 with TRBJ2-7; TRBD1 or TRBD2 may be the D gene (5 bases each). The receptor's source is a human donor with alopecia areata. The CDR3, as DNA: TGTGCCAGCAGCTCCCTGACCGGGACCGCGAACTCCTACGAGCAGTACTTC. Translating it yields CASSSLTGTANSYEQYF.